These 9 T cell receptor beta chains were sequenced from one sample in a study of blood T cell repertoires in COVID-19. Method: immunoSEQ multiplex PCR; TCRdb's copy keeps in-frame clones and lacks some. The data contain 25,000 to 35,000 clones, approximately 79% of them singletons. Sequencing used peripheral blood. Receptors originate from a boy aged 2 to 9 with active or convalescent COVID-19.

The gene calls are TRBV27 and TRBJ1-1; possible D gene TRBD1, 6 bases. The CDR3 has 13 residues. Deletions cut 6 bases from V and 7 bases from J, with 15 bases between. The germline gives CDR1 MNHEY, CDR2 SMNVEV (reference sequence). CDR3 coding DNA: TGTGCCAGCAGCCCGTGGGGGACAAGTGAAGCTTTCTTT. Encoded protein: CASSPWGTSEAFF.

This clone has just one count. The chain is built from TRBV28 and TRBJ2-1; tentatively, D is TRBD2 (5 bases). Germline CDR1 MDHEN, CDR2 SYDVKM. The CDR3 length is 14 residues. Trimming left V 3 bases short and J 5 bases short, with 11 bases between. CDR3: CASSFRTWNNEQFF. For the CDR3, the DNA is TGTGCCAGCAGTTTCAGGACTTGGAACAATGAGCAGTTCTTC.

The sample holds many counts of this clone. The genes are TRBV18 and TRBJ1-2; D is uncertain. Trimming pared 1 base from V and 0 bases from J, leaving 6 bases between. In germline, CDR1 is KGHSH, CDR2 LQKENI. CDR3 length: 14 residues. CDR3 in DNA: TGTGCCAGCTCACCACTCGGGGCTAACTATGGCTACACCTTC. Translated, it gives CASSPLGANYGYTF. The full variable domain, its missing parts supplied by reference TRBV18 and TRBJ1-2, is NAGVMQNPRHLVRRRGQEARLRCSPMKGHSHVYWYRQLPEEGLKFMVYLQKENIIDESGMPKERFSAEFPKEGPSILRIQQVVRGDSAAYFCASSPLGANYGYTFGSGTRLTVV.

The CDR3: CASSLGAGGSNQPQHF. The CDR3, as DNA: TGCGCCAGCAGCTTGGGGGCAGGGGGTAGCAATCAGCCCCAGCATTTT. V and J are TRBV5-1 and TRBJ1-5; TRBD1 aligns across 7 bases. The CDR3 is made up of 16 amino acids. CDR1 SGHRS and CDR2 YFSETQ come from the germline V gene. The V gene end was trimmed by 0 bases and the J gene end by 0 bases; junction bases not matched to a gene: 3.

A single count supports this clone. The rearrangement links TRBV7-2 to TRBJ2-3; 8 bases match TRBD1. This CDR3 has 16 amino acids. From germline, CDR1 is SGHTA and CDR2 FQGNSA. V lost 5 bases to trimming and J lost 0 bases; unmatched junction nucleotides: 7. CDR3 nucleotide sequence: TGTGCCAGCAGCCCCAGGGGGCCTTCTAGCACAGATACGCAGTATTTT. It specifies CASSPRGPSSTDTQYF.

This chain links TRBV6-5 with TRBJ1-3; possible D gene TRBD1, 6 bases. Germline V CDR1 and CDR2: MNHEY, SVGAGI. The CDR3 loop spans 15 amino acids. The V gene lost 4 bases and the J gene lost 0 bases, with 10 bases spanning the gap. The CDR3 DNA sequence: TGTGCCAGCAGTTGGGACACAAGCTCTGGAAACACCATATATTTT. Its protein is CASSWDTSSGNTIYF.

This sequence joins TRBV14 and TRBJ1-4; D not resolved. CDR1 and CDR2 from the germline V gene are SGHDN and FVKESK. V dropped 0 bases and J dropped 1 base, with 18 bases sitting between them. CDR3 size: 19 residues. CDR3: CASSQERPALSGTNEKLFF. In DNA, the CDR3 is TGTGCCAGCAGCCAAGAGAGGCCGGCCTTGAGCGGAACTAATGAAAAACTGTTTTTT. Full variable domain (remainder filled in from reference TRBV14 and TRBJ1-4): EAGVTQFPSHSVIEKGQTVTLRCDPISGHDNLYWYRRVMGKEIKFLLHFVKESKQDESGMPNNRFLAERTGGTYSTLKVQPAELEDSGVYFCASSQERPALSGTNEKLFFGSGTQLSVL.

This sequence joins TRBV28 and TRBJ2-7; 7 bases are a match to TRBD2. V gave up 3 bases and J gave up 4 bases; unmatched junction bases: 12. The V gene's germline CDR1 is MDHEN and CDR2 SYDVKM. The CDR3 contains 16 residues. The CDR3 reads CASSFLTRDYHYEQYF. As DNA, the CDR3 is TGTGCCAGCAGTTTCCTTACCCGGGACTACCATTACGAGCAGTACTTC.

V gene TRBV2 combines with J gene TRBJ1-4, with 10 positions matching TRBD1. Germline values: CDR1 SNHLY, CDR2 FYNNEI. Trimming cost V 6 bases and J 7 bases; bases outside gene matches: 5. The CDR3 loop spans 14 amino acids. The CDR3 nucleotides are TGTGCCAGCAGAGCTGACAGGGGGCCTGAAAAACTGTTTTTT. It encodes CASRADRGPEKLFF.